This entry lists 17 T cell receptor beta chains sequenced from one sample in a study of identifying expanded T cells in peripheral blood. Libraries were prepared by immunoSEQ multiplex PCR; TCRdb keeps only in-frame clonotypes and omits some of them. Here the sample spans 50,000 to 70,000 clones, roughly 86% being singletons. The source material was blood. The receptors shown here come from a person aged 18 to 75 in good health.

The CDR3 spells CASSPDPTGYGYTF. The CDR3 DNA reads as TGCGCCAGCAGCCCCGATCCCACGGGGTATGGCTACACCTTC. V is TRBV5-1 and J is TRBJ1-2; no clear D gene. The CDR3 length is 14 residues. V shed 4 bases and J shed 5 bases, with 15 bases lying between them. Per the germline V gene, CDR1 is SGHRS and CDR2 is YFSETQ.

The CDR3 DNA reads TGTGCCAGTACGGACTATGCTGAAGCTTTCTTT. Translating it yields CASTDYAEAFF. The chain recombines TRBV19 with TRBJ1-1; no firm D call. Trimming took off 7 bases at V and 6 bases at J, with 9 bases between the two ends. The CDR3 runs 11 residues. Germline values: CDR1 LNHDA, CDR2 SQIVND (reference sequence).

The chain employs TRBV9 and TRBJ2-5; tentative D call: TRBD2 (6 bases). CDR1 SGDLS and CDR2 YYNGEE come from the germline V gene. The CDR3 totals 14 residues. Trimming removed 4 bases at V and 10 bases at J, with 20 bases between. The CDR3, as DNA: TGTGCCAGCAGCCTCCGGACTACCCCAAGAGACCAGTACTTC. Encoded protein: CASSLRTTPRDQYF.

CDR3: CASSLTGDYEQYF. CDR3 in DNA: TGCGCCAGCAGCTTGACAGGGGACTACGAGCAGTACTTC. The chain has TRBV5-1 and TRBJ2-7; 7 bases agree with TRBD1. The CDR3 has 13 amino acids. Germline CDR1 reads SGHRS; CDR2 reads YFSETQ. The V segment lost 1 base and the J segment 3 bases; nucleotides outside the gene matches: 1.

The V and J genes are TRBV28 and TRBJ2-1; 7 bases are shared with TRBD2. Germline V gene lookup returns CDR1 MDHEN and CDR2 SYDVKM. This CDR3 is 12 amino acids long. J was trimmed by 7 bases and V by 8 bases; bases with no gene match: 5. The CDR3 is CASFLAANEQFF. CDR3 nucleotide sequence: TGTGCCAGCTTCCTAGCGGCGAATGAGCAGTTCTTC. Supplemented by reference TRBV28 and TRBJ2-1, the full variable domain reads DVKVTQSSRYLVKRTGEKVFLECVQDMDHENMFWYRQDPGLGLRLIYFSYDVKMKEKGDIPEGYSVSREKKERFSLILESASTNQTSMYLCASFLAANEQFFGPGTRLTVL.

V is TRBV5-6 and J is TRBJ2-5, with D possibly being TRBD1 or TRBD2 (8 bases each). The CDR3 has 15 amino acids. V was trimmed by 4 bases and J by 6 bases, leaving 19 bases between them. The germline gives CDR1 SGHDT, CDR2 YYEEEE. The CDR3 DNA follows: TGTGCCAGCAGCCCCCGGACAGGGACTAGACAGACCCAGTACTTC. This codes for CASSPRTGTRQTQYF.

By its share, this clone is medium-sized. The chain is built from TRBV6-4 and TRBJ2-3, with 12 bases identical to TRBD2. CDR1 is MRHNA, CDR2 SNTAGT, per germline. Germline trimming cut 4 bases from V and 1 base from J; bases unmatched to any gene: 0. CDR3 length: 15 amino acids. CDR3 nucleotides: TGTGCCAGCAGTGGGACTAGCGGGGGCACAGATACGCAGTATTTT. This sequence encodes CASSGTSGGTDTQYF.

This chain uses TRBV7-7 with TRBJ2-6; no firm D call. There are 17 residues in the CDR3. Germline V gene sequence: CDR1 SSHAT, CDR2 FNYEAQ (reference sequence). Trimming removed 1 base from V and 1 base from J, with 11 bases in between. This CDR3 is CASSLGDSVSGANVLTF. CDR3 DNA: TGTGCCAGCAGCTTAGGGGATTCGGTGTCTGGGGCCAACGTCCTGACTTTC.

This clone was picked up one time. This chain uses TRBV2 with TRBJ2-5; the match to TRBD2 covers 7 bases. The CDR3 covers 16 residues. The V and J ends lost 4 bases and 6 bases, in that order; junction bases with no gene match: 14. Germline-derived CDR1 and CDR2 are SNHLY and FYNNEI. The CDR3 nucleotides read TGTGCCAGCAGTGTCAGCGGGGCCCTCCAGGGAAAGACCCAGTACTTC. Amino acid sequence: CASSVSGALQGKTQYF.

The chain couples TRBV5-1 to TRBJ2-1, with a possible D match to TRBD1 (6 bases). Per germline, CDR1 SGHRS and CDR2 YFSETQ. The V gene lost 2 bases and the J gene lost 5 bases, with 14 bases spanning the gap. The CDR3 totals 15 residues. CDR3 in amino acids: CASSLSWGPDNEQFF. The CDR3 coding sequence is TGCGCCAGCAGCTTAAGTTGGGGGCCGGACAATGAGCAGTTCTTC. Filled out from reference TRBV5-1 and TRBJ2-1, the complete variable domain reads KAGVTQTPRYLIKTRGQQVTLSCSPISGHRSVSWYQQTPGQGLQFLFEYFSETQRNKGNFPGRFSGRQFSNSRSEMNVSTLELGDSALYLCASSLSWGPDNEQFFGPGTRLTVL.

The CDR3 DNA sequence: TGTGCCAGCAGTTTAGAACTCCTTAGCCGGCAGTTCTTC. Protein sequence: CASSLELLSRQFF. V and J are TRBV27 and TRBJ2-1; D unclear. The germline gives CDR1 MNHEY, CDR2 SMNVEV (reference sequence). V lost 2 bases and J 12 bases, leaving 14 bases between the germline ends. The CDR3 is 13 residues long.

V gene TRBV19 combines with J gene TRBJ2-1; 15 bases are shared with TRBD2. This CDR3 contains 15 residues. Germline CDR1 and CDR2: LNHDA and SQIVND (reference sequence). V was clipped by 9 bases and J by 4 bases; unmatched bases: 4. For the CDR3, the DNA is TGTGCCAGCCGGACTAGCGGGAGGGAATACAATGAGCAGTTCTTC. Amino acid sequence: CASRTSGREYNEQFF.

V gene TRBV9 combines with J gene TRBJ2-2; D remains ambiguous. The V and J ends lost 0 bases and 0 bases respectively, with 3 bases between them. The CDR3 has 14 amino acids. Germline V gene lookup returns CDR1 SGDLS and CDR2 YYNGEE. CDR3 region: CASSVEPNTGELFF. The DNA for the CDR3 is TGTGCCAGCAGCGTAGAGCCGAACACCGGGGAGCTGTTTTTT.

This sequence joins TRBV7-3 and TRBJ2-3; D unclear. CDR3 size: 16 residues. V dropped 2 bases and J dropped 1 base, with 13 bases sitting between them. The germline V gene has CDR1 SGHTA and CDR2 FQGTGA. Written as DNA, the CDR3 is TGTGCCAGCAGCTTAGTTGGCCCCTCGGGCACAGATACGCAGTATTTT. The encoded protein is CASSLVGPSGTDTQYF.

The chain employs TRBV7-9 and TRBJ2-5; 10 bases align to TRBD2. The CDR3 has 17 amino acids. The ends lost 2 bases at V and 5 bases at J; junction bases unmatched: 11. The germline V gene encodes CDR1 SEHNR and CDR2 FQNEAQ (reference sequence). The CDR3 DNA reads TGTGCCAGCAGCTTATTCTCTCGGGCTAGCGGGGGCGAGACCCAGTACTTC. Encoded protein: CASSLFSRASGGETQYF.

This clone was counted a few times. V gene TRBV6-1 combines with J gene TRBJ1-2; D not resolved. With 6 bases removed from V and 0 bases from J, the gap between germline ends came to 5 bases. This CDR3 region has 12 residues. The germline V gene has CDR1 MNHNS and CDR2 SASEGT. In nucleotides, the CDR3 is TGTGCCAGCAGGGGATCTAACTATGGCTACACCTTC. Residues: CASRGSNYGYTF.

V and J are TRBV28 and TRBJ1-1; D gene unclear. The germline CDR1 and CDR2 sequences are MDHEN and SYDVKM. V was cut by 5 bases and J by 4 bases, with 8 bases left in between. CDR3 length equals 12 residues. CDR3 in amino acids: CASSPTSTEAFF. The CDR3 DNA is TGTGCCAGCAGTCCCACATCCACTGAAGCTTTCTTT.